The clone carrying this T cell receptor beta chain was seen a handful of times. These data come from a study of T-cell memory formation after mild COVID-19. Trimming took 2 bases from V and 13 from J, leaving 27 bases between them. This CDR3 has 17 amino acids. Germline V gene lookup returns CDR1 SGHTA and CDR2 FQGNSA. TCRdb redid the calling of the 5' RACE reads with MiXCR, one entry per CDR3 protein. The top ten clones hold 20% to 25% of a sample with around 390,000 distinct CDR3 sequences, roughly 15% of them seen once. The V call is TRBV7-2, the J call TRBJ2-1, with D tentatively TRBD2 (7 bases). Sequencing input: PBMCs or a T cell subset sorted from them (not recorded which). The TCR comes from a man between 18 and 35 years old who had mild COVID-19 (a few samples of this study predate the infection). Cell type and time point are not known. CDR3 loop: CASSLFLWGGQEPGQFF. CDR3 bases: TGTGCCAGCAGCTTATTCTTATGGGGGGGGCAAGAACCCGGTCAGTTCTTC.